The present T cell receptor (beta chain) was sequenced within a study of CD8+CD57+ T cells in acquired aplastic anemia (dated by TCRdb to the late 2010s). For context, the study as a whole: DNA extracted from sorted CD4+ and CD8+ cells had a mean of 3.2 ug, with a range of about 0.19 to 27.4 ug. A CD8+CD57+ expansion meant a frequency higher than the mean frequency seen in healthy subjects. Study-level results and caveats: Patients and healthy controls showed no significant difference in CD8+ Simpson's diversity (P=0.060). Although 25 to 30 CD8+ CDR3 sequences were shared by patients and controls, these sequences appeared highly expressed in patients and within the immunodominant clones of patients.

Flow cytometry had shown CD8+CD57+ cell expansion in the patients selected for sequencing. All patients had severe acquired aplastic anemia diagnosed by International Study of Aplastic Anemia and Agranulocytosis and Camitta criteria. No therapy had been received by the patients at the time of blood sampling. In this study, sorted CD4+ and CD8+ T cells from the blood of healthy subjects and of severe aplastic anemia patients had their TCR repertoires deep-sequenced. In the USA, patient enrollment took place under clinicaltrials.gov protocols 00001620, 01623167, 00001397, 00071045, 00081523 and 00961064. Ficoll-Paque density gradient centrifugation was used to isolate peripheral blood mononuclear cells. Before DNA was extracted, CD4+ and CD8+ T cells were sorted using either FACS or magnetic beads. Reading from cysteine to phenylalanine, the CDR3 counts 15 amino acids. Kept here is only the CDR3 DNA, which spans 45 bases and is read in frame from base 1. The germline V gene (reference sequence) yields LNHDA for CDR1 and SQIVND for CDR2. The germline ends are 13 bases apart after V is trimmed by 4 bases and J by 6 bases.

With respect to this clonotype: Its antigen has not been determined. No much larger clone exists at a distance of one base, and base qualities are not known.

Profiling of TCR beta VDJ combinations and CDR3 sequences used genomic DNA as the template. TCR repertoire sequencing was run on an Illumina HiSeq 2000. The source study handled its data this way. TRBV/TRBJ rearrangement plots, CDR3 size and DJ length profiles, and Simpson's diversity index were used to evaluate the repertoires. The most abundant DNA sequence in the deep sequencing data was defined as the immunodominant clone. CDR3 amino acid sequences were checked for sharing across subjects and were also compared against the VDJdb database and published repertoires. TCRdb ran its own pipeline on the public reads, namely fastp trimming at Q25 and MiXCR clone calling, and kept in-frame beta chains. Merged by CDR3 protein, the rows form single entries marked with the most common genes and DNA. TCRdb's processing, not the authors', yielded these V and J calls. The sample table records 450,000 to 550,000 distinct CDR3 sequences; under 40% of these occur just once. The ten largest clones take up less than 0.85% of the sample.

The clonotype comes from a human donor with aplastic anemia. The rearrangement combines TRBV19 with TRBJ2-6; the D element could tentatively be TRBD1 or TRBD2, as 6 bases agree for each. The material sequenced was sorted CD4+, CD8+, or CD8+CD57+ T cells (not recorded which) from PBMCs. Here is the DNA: TGTGCCAGTAGTAAGGGGGGAGCTGAGGCCAACGTCCTGACTTTC. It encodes CASSKGGAEANVLTF. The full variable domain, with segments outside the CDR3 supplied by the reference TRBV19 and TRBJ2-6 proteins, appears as DGGITQSPKYLFRKEGQNVTLSCEQNLNHDAMYWYRQDPGQGLRLIYYSQIVNDFQKGDIAEGYSVSREKKESFPLTVTSAQKNPTAFYLCASSKGGAEANVLTFGAGSRLTVL.